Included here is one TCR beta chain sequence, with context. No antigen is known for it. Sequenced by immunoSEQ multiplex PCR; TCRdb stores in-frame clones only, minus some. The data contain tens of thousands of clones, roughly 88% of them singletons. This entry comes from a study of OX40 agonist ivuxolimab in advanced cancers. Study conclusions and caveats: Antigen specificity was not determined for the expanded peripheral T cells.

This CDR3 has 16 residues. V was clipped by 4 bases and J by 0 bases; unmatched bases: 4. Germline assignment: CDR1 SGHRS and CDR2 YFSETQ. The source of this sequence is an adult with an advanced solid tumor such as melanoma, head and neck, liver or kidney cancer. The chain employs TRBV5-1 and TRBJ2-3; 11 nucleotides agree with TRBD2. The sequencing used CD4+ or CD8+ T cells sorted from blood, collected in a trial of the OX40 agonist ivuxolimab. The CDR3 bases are TGCGCCAGCAGCCCCGGGACTAGCGGTAGCACAGATACGCAGTATTTT. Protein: CASSPGTSGSTDTQYF.